These 8 T cell receptor beta chains originate from one sample sequenced in a study of T cells in Graves' hyperthyroidism and ophthalmopathy. Template material for amplifying TCR beta CDR3 regions consisted of RNA transcripts. A first-round RT-PCR of the TCR CDR3 used the HTBI primer set. TCRdb fed the multiplex PCR reads into MiXCR, producing one record per CDR3 protein. The data contain roughly 510,000 distinct CDR3 sequences, 40% to 50% of them singletons. Sequenced input: peripheral blood or thyroid tissue (not recorded which). The receptor source for this set is an adult woman with Graves' disease, either hyperthyroidism or ophthalmopathy (not recorded which).

This clonotype showed up just a few times. This sequence joins TRBV7-9 and TRBJ2-3, with a tentative D call TRBD2 (6 bases). V lost 4 bases and J 5 bases, leaving 10 bases between the germline ends. Germline CDR1 reads SEHNR; CDR2 reads FQNEAQ (reference sequence). This CDR3 is 13 amino acids long. DNA for the CDR3: TGTGCCAGCAGCTCTGACGGGGGAGATACGCAGTATTTT. It encodes CASSSDGGDTQYF.

V and J are TRBV29-1 and TRBJ1-2; D is unclear. The CDR3 totals 12 residues. The V gene's germline CDR1 is SQVTM and CDR2 ANQGSEA. V was cut by 7 bases and J by 8 bases, with 17 bases left in between. The CDR3 nucleotides read TGCAGCGACCGAACGGTGGGCCAGGGCTACACCTTC. Amino acids: CSDRTVGQGYTF. Drawing the rest from reference TRBV29-1 and TRBJ1-2, the complete variable domain is SAVISQKPSRDICQRGTSLTIQCQVDSQVTMMFWYRQQPGQSLTLIATANQGSEATYESGFVIDKFPISRPNLTFSTLTVSNMSPEDSSIYLCSDRTVGQGYTFGSGTRLTVV.

This chain connects TRBV24-1 to TRBJ1-4; TRBD1 aligns across 7 bases. With V trimmed by 7 bases and J by 6 bases, 13 bases remained unmatched. Germline CDR1 reads KGHDR; CDR2 reads SFDVKD. The CDR3 consists of 16 residues. This CDR3 is CATSGGNRGGYEKLFF. CDR3 sequence (DNA): TGTGCCACCAGCGGTGGAAACAGGGGAGGATATGAAAAACTGTTTTTT.

The gene calls are TRBV24-1 and TRBJ2-6, with 10 bases that match TRBD1. Trimming at V came to 2 bases and at J to 2 bases, leaving 8 bases not matched to a gene. CDR3 length: 19 residues. Germline lookup yields CDR1 KGHDR and CDR2 SFDVKD. The CDR3 loop reads CATSDYLGQGGTGANVLTF. CDR3 in DNA: TGTGCCACCAGTGATTACCTCGGACAGGGGGGGACTGGGGCCAACGTCCTGACTTTC.

This clonotype was counted ten times or more. The chain links TRBV19 to TRBJ1-6; D is ambiguous. V lost 3 bases and J lost 7, with 10 bases in between. This CDR3 region has 14 residues. Germline CDR1 LNHDA, CDR2 SQIVND (reference sequence). The CDR3 loop reads CASSILMGNSPLHF. The CDR3 DNA is TGTGCCAGTAGTATCCTTATGGGGAATTCACCCCTCCACTTT.

The rearrangement joins TRBV7-8 to TRBJ2-7, with unresolved D. The CDR3 sequence is 13 residues long. Germline V gene lookup returns CDR1 SGHVS and CDR2 FQNEAQ. V lost 4 bases to trimming and J lost 4 bases, with 11 bases between them. The CDR3 reads CASSSYLTYEQYF. CDR3 bases: TGTGCCAGCAGCTCCTATCTGACTTACGAGCAGTACTTC.

This rearrangement joins TRBV30 to TRBJ2-2; D gene unclear. Germline V gives CDR1 GTSNPN, CDR2 SVGIG (reference sequence). The germline V and J ends were trimmed by 0 bases and 5 bases, with 1 base remaining between them. CDR3 size: 11 residues. DNA for the CDR3: TGTGCCTGGAGTGTTACCGGGGAGCTGTTTTTT. Its translation is CAWSVTGELFF. Based on the CDR3 plus reference TRBV30 and TRBJ2-2, the full variable domain is SQTIHQWPATLVQPVGSPLSLECTVEGTSNPNLYWYRQAAGRGLQLLFYSVGIGQISSEVPQNLSASRPQDRQFILSSKKLLLSDSGFYLCAWSVTGELFFGEGSRLTVL.

This clonotype was seen only a few times. The gene calls are TRBV12-3 or TRBV12-4 and TRBJ2-7, with D hard to call. Deletions cut 0 bases from V and 2 bases from J, with 5 bases between. The CDR3 totals 13 residues. The CDR3 loop is CASSLALTYEQYF. The CDR3 region has the DNA TGTGCCAGCAGTTTAGCGCTGACCTACGAGCAGTACTTC.